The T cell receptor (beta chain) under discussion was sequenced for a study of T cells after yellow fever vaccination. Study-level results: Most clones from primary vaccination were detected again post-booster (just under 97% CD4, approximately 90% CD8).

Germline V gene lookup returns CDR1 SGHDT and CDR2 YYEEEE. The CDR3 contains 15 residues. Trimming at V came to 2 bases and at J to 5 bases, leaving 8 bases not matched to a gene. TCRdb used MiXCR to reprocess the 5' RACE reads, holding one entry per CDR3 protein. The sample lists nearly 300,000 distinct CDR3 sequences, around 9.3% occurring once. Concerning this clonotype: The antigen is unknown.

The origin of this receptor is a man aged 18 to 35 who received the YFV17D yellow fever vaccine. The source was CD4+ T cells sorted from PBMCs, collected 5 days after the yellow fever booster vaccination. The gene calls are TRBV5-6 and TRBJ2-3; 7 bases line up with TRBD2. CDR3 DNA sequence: TGTGCCAGCAGCTTCAGCGGGGTGGCGGGAGATACGCAGTATTTT. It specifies CASSFSGVAGDTQYF.